This entry features one T cell receptor (beta chain) sequence. Libraries were prepared by immunoSEQ multiplex PCR; TCRdb keeps only in-frame clonotypes and omits some of them. The sample has around 130,000 clones, 70% to 90% seen once. The germline gives CDR1 LGHDT, CDR2 YNNKEL (reference sequence). The CDR3 is 14 amino acids. Between the trimmed V and J ends, which lost 3 bases and 4 bases, there was a span of 12 bases. The data originate from a study of T cell responses to AZD1222 COVID-19 vaccine. This sequence was found in an adult who received the AZD1222 COVID-19 vaccine. This sample comprised peripheral blood, obtained 28 days after the second AZD1222 dose. The chain links TRBV3-1 (or the pseudogene TRBV3-2) to TRBJ1-1, with D perhaps matching TRBD1 (6 bases). The CDR3 is CASSQAGAGTEAFF. The CDR3, as DNA: TGTGCCAGCAGCCAGGCGGGGGCGGGCACTGAAGCTTTCTTT.